The 9 T cell receptor beta chains below come from one sample, sequenced in a study of technical replicates of blood from a handful of donors. The table came from immunoSEQ multiplex PCR; TCRdb's copy has only in-frame clones and leaves some out. The data contain tens of thousands of clones, about 92% of them singletons. The sequencing input was T cells isolated from PBMCs. These receptors all stem from a human donor in good health.

The J gene is TRBJ2-7, the V gene TRBV29-1; D ambiguous. Germline CDR1 and CDR2: SQVTM and ANQGSEA. This CDR3 spans 12 amino acids. With 5 bases removed from V and 0 bases from J, the gap between germline ends came to 8 bases. In DNA, the CDR3 is TGCAGCGTTCTGGCACCCTCCTACGAGCAGTACTTC. The encoded protein is CSVLAPSYEQYF.

The chain uses TRBV9 and TRBJ1-2, with a weak D call TRBD1 (5 bases). This CDR3 region has 12 residues. Trimming pared 3 bases from V and 5 bases from J, leaving 8 bases between. Germline values: CDR1 SGDLS, CDR2 YYNGEE. The CDR3 DNA sequence: TGTGCCAGCAGCGAGGCAGGGTATGGCTACACCTTC. Translated: CASSEAGYGYTF.

Here the CDR3 DNA reads TGCGCCAGCAGCCAAGAGTCAGGGCTAACAGATACGCAGTATTTT. This translates into CASSQESGLTDTQYF. This sequence joins TRBV4-3 and TRBJ2-3; possibly TRBD1 for D (5 bases). Per the germline V gene, CDR1 is LGHNA and CDR2 is YSLEER. The CDR3 runs to 15 residues. V was pared by 0 bases and J by 3 bases, with 10 bases between.

In this sample, this clone turned up once. The rearrangement uses TRBV7-9 and TRBJ2-7; TRBD1 matches at 7 bases. CDR3 size: 12 residues. Trimming cost V 1 base and J 9 bases; bases outside gene matches: 3. From germline, CDR1 is SEHNR and CDR2 FQNEAQ (reference sequence). CDR3 sequence reads: CASSLGTGRQYF. In DNA, the CDR3 is TGTGCCAGCAGCTTAGGGACAGGCCGGCAGTACTTC.

CDR3 DNA: TGTGCCTGGAGTGAGGGACTAGCGGGAACAGATACGCAGTATTTT. Translated, it gives CAWSEGLAGTDTQYF. This rearrangement joins TRBV30 to TRBJ2-3; 13 positions agree with TRBD2. The CDR3 has 15 residues. The junction had 1 base not matched to a gene; V was cut back by 1 base and J by 3 bases. CDR1 is GTSNPN and CDR2 is SVGIG in the germline V gene (reference sequence).

The V call is TRBV10-3, the J call TRBJ2-7; 11 nucleotides line up with TRBD1. Germline CDR1 and CDR2: ENHRY and SYGVKD. This CDR3 region has 15 residues. The J segment lost 2 bases and the V segment lost 6 bases, leaving 6 bases of the junction unmatched. CDR3 DNA: TGTGCCATCAGCCAGGACAGGGGGCAACCCTACGAGCAGTACTTC. Protein product: CAISQDRGQPYEQYF.

Here the CDR3 DNA reads TGTGCCAGCAGCTATAGCGGGAGTGCTATGGAGTACGAGCAGTACTTC. Encoded protein: CASSYSGSAMEYEQYF. The chain couples TRBV7-9 to TRBJ2-7; 9 bases align to TRBD2. Germline CDR1 is SEHNR and CDR2 is FQNEAQ (reference sequence). The CDR3 contains 16 residues. Trimming took 4 bases from V and 4 from J; bases not matched to a gene: 11.

The chain joins TRBV27 to TRBJ2-1; 8 bases align to TRBD2. The germline gives CDR1 MNHEY, CDR2 SMNVEV (reference sequence). This CDR3 region has 17 residues. Trimming took 3 bases from V and 5 from J; bases not matched to a gene: 12. The CDR3 here is CASSFSAGERINNEQFF. DNA of the CDR3: TGTGCCAGCAGTTTCTCAGCGGGAGAGCGGATAAACAATGAGCAGTTCTTC.

J is TRBJ2-3 and V is TRBV4-2; D call uncertain. CDR3 length: 17 residues. Germline V lookup: CDR1 LGHNA, CDR2 YNFKEQ. The germline V and J ends were trimmed by 4 bases and 2 bases, with 19 bases remaining between them. The CDR3 DNA reads TGTGCCAGCAGCCCCCGGATAGCTAGACCCATCACAGATACGCAGTATTTT. Protein product: CASSPRIARPITDTQYF.